This T cell receptor beta chain emerged from a study of control samples from healthy donors and cancer patients. The CDR3 spans 10 residues. CDR1 is GTSNPN and CDR2 is SVGIG in the germline V gene (reference sequence). A word on this clone: Sequence at one end of the junction differs from germline and may be a read error.

Profiled with immunoSEQ multiplex PCR; TCRdb holds only in-frame clones, not every one. The data hold 150,000 or so clones, with approximately 90% observed a single time. J is TRBJ2-1 and V is TRBV30; D possibly corresponds to TRBD2 (7 bases). The receptor was isolated from a man aged 35-49 years in good health. The sequencing input was blood. The CDR3 spells CARGAGEQFF. CDR3 nucleotides: TGCGCCCGGGGGGCCGGTGAGCAGTTCTTC.